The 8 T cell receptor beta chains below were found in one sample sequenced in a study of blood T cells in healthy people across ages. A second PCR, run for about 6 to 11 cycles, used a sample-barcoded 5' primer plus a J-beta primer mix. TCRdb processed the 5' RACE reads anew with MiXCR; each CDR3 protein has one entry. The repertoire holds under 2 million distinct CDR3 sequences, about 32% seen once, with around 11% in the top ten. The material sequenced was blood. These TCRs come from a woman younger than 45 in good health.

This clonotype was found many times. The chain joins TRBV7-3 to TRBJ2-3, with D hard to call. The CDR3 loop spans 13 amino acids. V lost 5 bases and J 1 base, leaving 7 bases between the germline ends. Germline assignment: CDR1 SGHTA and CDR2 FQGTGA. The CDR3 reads CASSPVGTDTQYF. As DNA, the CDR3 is TGTGCCAGCAGCCCGGTGGGCACAGATACGCAGTATTTT.

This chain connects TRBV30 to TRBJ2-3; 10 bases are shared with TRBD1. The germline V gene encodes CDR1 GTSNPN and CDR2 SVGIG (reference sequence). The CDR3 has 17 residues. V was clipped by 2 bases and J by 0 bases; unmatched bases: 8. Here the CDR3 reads CAWSHGQGGPSTDTQYF. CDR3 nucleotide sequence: TGTGCCTGGAGTCACGGACAGGGGGGACCTAGCACAGATACGCAGTATTTT.

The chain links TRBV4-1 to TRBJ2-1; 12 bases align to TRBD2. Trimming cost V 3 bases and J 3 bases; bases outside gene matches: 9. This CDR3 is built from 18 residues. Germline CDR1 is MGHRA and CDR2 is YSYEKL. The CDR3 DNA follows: TGCGCCAGCAGCCAGACCCCCGGACTAGCGGGAAACTACAATGAGCAGTTCTTC. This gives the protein CASSQTPGLAGNYNEQFF.

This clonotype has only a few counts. As DNA, the CDR3 is TGTGCCAGCAGCTCGACGGGCCGGAGCGTCTATGGCTACACCTTC. Protein: CASSSTGRSVYGYTF. The V call is TRBV9, the J call TRBJ1-2; D remains unclear. The germline gives CDR1 SGDLS, CDR2 YYNGEE. V was clipped by 4 bases and J by 4 bases, with 17 bases between them. The CDR3 length is 15 residues.

CDR3 nucleotide sequence: TGCAGTGCCGCGGGGAACCTCCCTCAGGTTCACTCCTACGAGCAGTACTTC. Encoded protein: CSAAGNLPQVHSYEQYF. The genes are TRBV20-1 and TRBJ2-7, with TRBD2 as a possible D gene (6 bases). Trimming removed 6 bases at V and 0 bases at J, with 24 bases between. CDR1 and CDR2 from the germline V gene are DFQATT and SNEGSKA (reference sequence). CDR3 length: 17 residues.

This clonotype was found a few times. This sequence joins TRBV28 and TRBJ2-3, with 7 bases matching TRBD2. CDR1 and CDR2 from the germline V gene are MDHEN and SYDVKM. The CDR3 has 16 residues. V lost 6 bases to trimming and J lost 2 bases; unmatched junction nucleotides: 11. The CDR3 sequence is CASSQHGDYSTDTQYF. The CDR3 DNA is TGTGCCAGCAGCCAGCATGGGGACTATTCCACAGATACGCAGTATTTT.

CDR3 sequence (DNA): TGTGCCAGCAGCCGAACCGCAGATACGCAGTATTTT. It specifies CASSRTADTQYF. The chain combines TRBV3-1 with TRBJ2-3, with no clear D. V was clipped by 4 bases and J by 4 bases, with 6 bases between them. This CDR3 spans 12 amino acids. CDR1 is LGHDT and CDR2 is YNNKEL in the germline V gene (reference sequence).

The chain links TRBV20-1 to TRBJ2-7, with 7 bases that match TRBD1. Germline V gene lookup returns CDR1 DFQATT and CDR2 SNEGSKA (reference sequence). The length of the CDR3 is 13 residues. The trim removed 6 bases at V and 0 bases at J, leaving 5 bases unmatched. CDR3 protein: CSALGQDSYEQYF. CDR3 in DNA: TGCAGTGCCCTAGGACAGGACTCCTACGAGCAGTACTTC.